Given below is one T cell receptor beta chain in context. This clone has a single count. Its antigen is currently not known. One base away there is no much larger clone; base qualities are not given. The intended sense of this specimen's time point label: about 28 days (+/-7) after the second vaccine dose. AZD1222 recipients with second doses at about 4 weeks or about 12 weeks were pooled, because spike-specific TCR depth and breadth did not differ between schedules. The vaccinee samples were drawn from two UK trials, COV001 and COV002, one of which was a single-blind randomized controlled phase 2/3 trial testing AZD1222 (ChAdOx1 nCoV-19) in healthy adults. For TCRbeta chain sequencing, PBMC samples were collected from trial participants at day 0 and at day 28 after the second dose. Taken from the germline V gene, the CDR1 and CDR2 loops are KGHSH and LQKENI. The germline ends are 15 bases apart after V is trimmed by 5 bases and J by 3 bases. The CDR3 covers 15 residues, taking in both the cysteine and the phenylalanine. CDR3 DNA is the only sequence kept; it has 45 bases, read in frame from the first base.

The data derive from a study of T cell responses to AZD1222 COVID-19 vaccine (dated by TCRdb to the early 2020s). In terms of the full investigation: TCR sequencing covered about 230 trial participants: approximately 200 given two doses of AZD1222 and 26 given two doses of MenACWY control vaccine. Enrollment into the trials was organized by age into subgroups of 18-55, 56-69 and 70-plus years, and those subgroups contained roughly 150, 30 and 60 TCR-sequenced participants, respectively. Overall study outcomes, separate from this receptor: Most participants were white British and females outnumbered males, and the authors suggested that clonal diversity may have been underestimated. Spike-specific TCR breadth and depth rose significantly after two AZD1222 doses compared with day 0 and with MenACWY recipients. Conclusions about previously exposed vaccinees are limited because only six or seven AZD1222 recipients were SARS-CoV-2 seropositive at baseline. Because no day 14 peak-response samples were available, the repertoires could be characterized only after the peak T cell response. The whole spike protein was spanned by vaccine-associated CD4 TCRs, and dominant responses were seen in regions 160-218 and 743-854. The 56-69-year group was small, and its depth increase did not reach significance, likely because of low power. Epitopes outside the regions mutated in the B.1.351 and B.1.1.7 variants were reportedly recognized by nearly half of the unique spike-specific TCRs.

The CDR3 regions of human TCRbeta chains were subjected to immunosequencing. As for the authors' bioinformatics: TCRs in the repertoires were matched against a reference library of SARS-CoV-2-specific TCRs that had been generated with the MIRA antigen-specificity platform. Breadth was defined as the fraction of unique TCRs that were SARS-CoV-2-associated. Depth was defined as the fraction of total T cells that were SARS-CoV-2-associated. Using the MIRA data, each spike-specific TCR was mapped to the spike region that the TCR reacts to and placed in a CD4 or CD8 class. Log10-transformed breadth and depth values were compared by one-way ANOVA with Sidak's multiple comparisons tests. Imported from immuneACCESS, the table was reduced by TCRdb to in-frame sequences with V and J called. These copies leave out some clones; in studies compared against another copy, an unresolved V gene accounts for under half, and the cause of the remainder is not known. Clonal size and the V and J genes are those of that table, whereas D and trimming came from the DNA. The sample table shows some 190,000 clones, and roughly nine tenths are seen once. The ten top clones hold roughly 1.7% of the sample.

The V and J segments used are TRBV18 and TRBJ2-3; the D region possibly corresponds to TRBD1 (6 bases align). The TCR originated in an adult who received the AZD1222 COVID-19 vaccine. Specimen: peripheral blood, collected 28 days after the second AZD1222 dose. The CDR3 region: CASSSDSIPTDTQYF. The nucleotide sequence is TGTGCCAGCTCATCGGACAGCATACCTACAGATACGCAGTATTTT.